The 28 T cell receptor beta chains reported below all come from one sample, sequenced in a study of T cell clones after liver transplantation. Here immunoSEQ multiplex PCR was the method, and the copy in TCRdb shows in-frame clones only, minus some. Of roughly 72,000 clones in the sample, around 84% were seen once. This material consisted of CD4+ T cells from blood, taken less than 50 months after liver transplant. Receptor source: a human patient who received a liver transplant. The T cells may partly be graft donor cells.

The V and J genes are TRBV7-2 and TRBJ2-1; D unclear. The CDR3 covers 15 residues. Trimming left V 1 base short and J 3 bases short, with 10 bases between. Looked up from germline, CDR1 is SGHTA and CDR2 is FQGNSA. The CDR3 DNA sequence: TGTGCCAGCAGCTTAGATCGCGCCTTCTACAATGAGCAGTTCTTC. As protein: CASSLDRAFYNEQFF.

CDR3 sequence: CAWSVAGGTDTQYF. CDR3 in DNA: TGTGCCTGGAGTGTAGCGGGGGGCACAGATACGCAGTATTTT. The rearrangement joins TRBV30 to TRBJ2-3; the match to TRBD2 covers 8 bases. Germline V lookup: CDR1 GTSNPN, CDR2 SVGIG (reference sequence). The V and J ends lost 0 bases and 1 base, in that order; junction bases with no gene match: 0. This CDR3 is 14 amino acids long.

The V gene is TRBV19, the J gene TRBJ2-7; TRBD2 aligns across 11 bases. The CDR3 totals 15 residues. Per the germline V gene, CDR1 is LNHDA and CDR2 is SQIVND (reference sequence). With 3 bases clipped from V and 1 base from J, the junction kept 2 bases outside the gene matches. In DNA form, the CDR3 reads TGTGCCAGTAGTATTGGGACTAGCGGTTCCTACGAGCAGTACTTC. This encodes CASSIGTSGSYEQYF. The full variable domain, its missing parts supplied by reference TRBV19 and TRBJ2-7, is DGGITQSPKYLFRKEGQNVTLSCEQNLNHDAMYWYRQDPGQGLRLIYYSQIVNDFQKGDIAEGYSVSREKKESFPLTVTSAQKNPTAFYLCASSIGTSGSYEQYFGPGTRLTVT.

The chain links TRBV2 to TRBJ2-4; 10 bases are shared with TRBD1. This CDR3 comprises 20 residues. Germline CDR1 is SNHLY and CDR2 is FYNNEI. V was clipped by 2 bases and J by 0 bases; unmatched bases: 13. This CDR3 reads CASSEMSGQGYRGAKNIQYF. In DNA form, the CDR3 reads TGTGCCAGCAGTGAAATGTCGGGACAGGGGTATCGGGGAGCCAAAAACATTCAGTACTTC.

The chain is built from TRBV7-2 and TRBJ2-5; possibly TRBD1 or TRBD2 for D (5 bases each). Deletions cut 0 bases from V and 1 base from J, with 9 bases between. The CDR3 loop spans 15 amino acids. Germline CDR1 is SGHTA and CDR2 is FQGNSA. CDR3 DNA: TGTGCCAGCAGCTTAGCGGGGGTAACCCAAGAGACCCAGTACTTC. This translates into CASSLAGVTQETQYF.

V is TRBV5-6 and J is TRBJ2-7; tentatively, D is TRBD1 or TRBD2 (5 bases each). Between the trimmed V and J ends, which lost 0 bases and 7 bases, there was a span of 11 bases. The CDR3 sequence is 13 residues long. Germline V gene lookup returns CDR1 SGHDT and CDR2 YYEEEE. CDR3 region: CASSLVWGNEQYF. The CDR3 DNA reads as TGTGCCAGCAGCTTGGTTTGGGGGAATGAGCAGTACTTC. Filled out from reference TRBV5-6 and TRBJ2-7, the complete variable domain reads DAGVTQSPTHLIKTRGQQVTLRCSPKSGHDTVSWYQQALGQGPQFIFQYYEEEERQRGNFPDRFSGHQFPNYSSELNVNALLLGDSALYLCASSLVWGNEQYFGPGTRLTVT.

The chain recombines TRBV5-4 with TRBJ2-3; D gene unclear. This CDR3 contains 15 residues. Germline V CDR1 and CDR2: SGHNT, YYREEE (reference sequence). The V gene lost 3 bases and the J gene lost 0 bases, with 11 bases spanning the gap. CDR3 residues: CASSSGRPSTDTQYF. DNA for the CDR3: TGTGCCAGCAGCTCCGGACGGCCTAGCACAGATACGCAGTATTTT.

The chain couples TRBV19 to TRBJ2-5; D is undetermined. V was trimmed by 5 bases and J by 5 bases, leaving 9 bases between them. Germline values: CDR1 LNHDA, CDR2 SQIVND (reference sequence). This CDR3 region has 12 residues. Written as DNA, the CDR3 is TGTGCCAGTAGTCGTGTCCGGGAGACCCAGTACTTC. Protein sequence: CASSRVRETQYF.

The CDR3 region has the DNA TGTGCCAGCGTAGCTCAAGAGACCCAGTACTTC. Translated, it gives CASVAQETQYF. The chain employs TRBV6-1 and TRBJ2-5; D remains ambiguous. CDR1 is MNHNS and CDR2 is SASEGT in the germline V gene. The CDR3 has 11 residues. Trimming pared 8 bases from V and 2 bases from J, leaving 6 bases between.

The CDR3 DNA is TGTGCCAGCAGTGAAGCGCCCGGGGGACAGCCCCAGCATTTT. Translating it yields CASSEAPGGQPQHF. The J gene is TRBJ1-5, the V gene TRBV6-1, with D perhaps TRBD1 (5 bases). Per germline, CDR1 MNHNS and CDR2 SASEGT. The CDR3 totals 14 residues. The ends were cut back, 0 bases at V and 7 bases at J, with 10 bases in the middle.

This clone was seen more than once but under ten times. This CDR3 reads CASSPIGLSSYNEQFF. CDR3 bases: TGTGCCAGCAGCCCGATCGGACTGAGCTCCTACAATGAGCAGTTCTTC. The chain recombines TRBV7-9 with TRBJ2-1, with D possibly TRBD2 on 5 matching bases. With 5 bases removed from V and 0 bases from J, the gap between germline ends came to 14 bases. Germline CDR1 and CDR2: SEHNR and FQNEAQ (reference sequence). The CDR3 length is 16 residues.

This chain joins TRBV6-6 and TRBJ1-1, with no clear D. This CDR3 region has 13 residues. Germline V gives CDR1 MNHNY, CDR2 SVGAGI (reference sequence). Trimming pared 4 bases from V and 7 bases from J, leaving 13 bases between. CDR3 in DNA: TGTGCCAGCAGTTCCCCCCGGCACATTGAAGCTTTCTTT. Translation: CASSSPRHIEAFF.

This chain links TRBV30 with TRBJ1-2, with 7 bases matching TRBD1. The germline V gene encodes CDR1 GTSNPN and CDR2 SVGIG (reference sequence). Unmatched junction bases numbered 9, after V lost 1 base and J lost 7 bases. CDR3 length: 14 residues. CDR3: CAWSGPGDSSGYTF. The CDR3 DNA is TGTGCCTGGAGTGGACCGGGGGACAGCTCTGGCTACACCTTC.

The gene calls are TRBV9 and TRBJ2-1; 7 bases fit TRBD1. Germline values: CDR1 SGDLS, CDR2 YYNGEE. With V trimmed by 4 bases and J by 2 bases, 6 bases remained unmatched. This CDR3 comprises 15 residues. The CDR3 loop is CASSRQGSPYNEQFF. CDR3 coding DNA: TGTGCCAGCAGCCGACAGGGCTCGCCCTACAATGAGCAGTTCTTC.

V and J are TRBV13 and TRBJ2-1; 9 bases are shared with TRBD1. The J segment lost 7 bases and the V segment lost 5 bases, leaving 12 bases of the junction unmatched. CDR1 and CDR2 from the germline V gene are PRHDT and FYEKMQ (reference sequence). CDR3 length: 16 residues. The CDR3 nucleotides are TGTGCCAGCAGCGTACGAGGACAGGGGTATAGAAATGAGCAGTTCTTC. The encoded protein is CASSVRGQGYRNEQFF.

This chain connects TRBV5-8 to TRBJ2-1; TRBD1 matches 8 bases. CDR1 is SGHTS and CDR2 is YDEGEE in the germline V gene. This CDR3 comprises 15 residues. J lost 8 bases, V lost 0 bases, and 7 bases had no gene match. This CDR3 is CASSLGYRGEYEQFF. The DNA for the CDR3 is TGTGCCAGCAGCTTGGGGTACAGGGGGGAGTATGAGCAGTTCTTC.

The CDR3: CASRPPTGGNEQFF. The CDR3 nucleotides are TGTGCCAGCAGACCGCCCACAGGGGGCAATGAGCAGTTCTTC. The chain has TRBV6-5 and TRBJ2-1, with 8 bases lining up with TRBD1. Germline V gene data show CDR1 as MNHEY and CDR2 as SVGAGI. The CDR3 length is 14 residues. After removal of 6 bases from V and 6 bases from J, the junction contained 7 bases not matched to a gene.

This clone was detected a few times. The chain is built from TRBV13 and TRBJ2-2; no clear D gene. The CDR3 is 13 residues long. The germline CDR1 and CDR2 sequences are PRHDT and FYEKMQ (reference sequence). V lost 4 bases and J 5 bases, leaving 8 bases between the germline ends. CDR3 amino acids: CASSSPRTGELFF. The CDR3 coding sequence is TGTGCCAGCAGCTCTCCCAGAACCGGGGAGCTGTTTTTT.

In the case of this clone: Different DNA sequences within this sample yield the same CDR3. V is TRBV4-3 and J is TRBJ1-5; 7 bases line up with TRBD1. The CDR3 extends over 15 amino acids. Germline V CDR1 and CDR2: LGHNA, YSLEER. V was clipped by 1 base and J by 0 bases; unmatched bases: 0. The CDR3 DNA reads as TGCGCCAGCAGCCAAGGACAGGGTAGCAATCAGCCCCAGCATTTT. Translation gives CASSQGQGSNQPQHF.

This clone was found a few times. The chain carries TRBV5-6 and TRBJ1-2; the match to TRBD1 covers 7 bases. J was trimmed by 2 bases and V by 3 bases; bases with no gene match: 7. Per the germline V gene, CDR1 is SGHDT and CDR2 is YYEEEE. The CDR3 is 15 amino acids. The CDR3 DNA sequence: TGTGCCAGCAGCTCGGGGGACAGCGCGAACTATGGCTACACCTTC. Protein: CASSSGDSANYGYTF.

This clone was seen just once. The chain joins TRBV18 to TRBJ1-6, with D unclear. Germline V CDR1 and CDR2: KGHSH, LQKENI. The V end lost 6 bases, the J end lost 5 bases, and 11 bases lay between the germline ends. The CDR3 length is 14 residues. CDR3 coding DNA: TGTGCCAGCTCGCAATCCTCGGATAATTCACCCCTCCACTTT. Amino acid sequence: CASSQSSDNSPLHF.

In this sample, this clone turned up once. The chain couples TRBV7-8 to TRBJ2-7; TRBD2 matches at 11 bases. The V and J ends lost 3 bases and 4 bases, in that order; junction bases with no gene match: 5. The CDR3 extends over 15 amino acids. CDR1 is SGHVS, CDR2 FQNEAQ, per germline. CDR3 in DNA: TGTGCCAGCAGCTTTAGCGGGAGGGCCCTGTACGAGCAGTACTTC. Encoded protein: CASSFSGRALYEQYF.

This clone was detected only once. The sample carries other DNA sequences with the same CDR3. The V and J genes are TRBV5-1 and TRBJ2-2, with TRBD1 identical over 8 bases. V lost 0 bases to trimming and J lost 4 bases; unmatched junction nucleotides: 5. CDR3 length equals 16 residues. Germline CDR1 SGHRS, CDR2 YFSETQ. CDR3 protein: CASSLVAGGGTGELFF. CDR3 DNA: TGCGCCAGCAGCTTGGTGGCAGGGGGCGGCACCGGGGAGCTGTTTTTT.

This rearrangement joins TRBV6-5 to TRBJ1-5; TRBD1 might be the D (5 bases). The CDR3 consists of 14 residues. Trimming left V 5 bases short and J 6 bases short, with 14 bases between. Germline values: CDR1 MNHEY, CDR2 SVGAGI. CDR3 sequence: CASSIDSTSQPQHF. CDR3 sequence (DNA): TGTGCCAGCAGTATAGACAGTACCTCTCAGCCCCAGCATTTT.

The gene calls are TRBV27 and TRBJ2-1, with TRBD1 identical over 7 bases. V shed 6 bases and J 2 bases; nucleotides not matched to a gene: 7. CDR1 is MNHEY and CDR2 is SMNVEV in the germline V gene (reference sequence). This CDR3 is built from 15 residues. The CDR3 nucleotides are TGTGCCAGCAGCCCAACGACAGGGACCTACAATGAGCAGTTCTTC. Amino acids: CASSPTTGTYNEQFF.

CDR3 amino acids: CATGQGLNYGYTF. Written as DNA, the CDR3 is TGTGCCACCGGACAGGGGCTGAACTATGGCTACACCTTC. The chain is built from TRBV18 and TRBJ1-2; TRBD1 agrees at 9 bases. Losses at the gene ends were 10 bases for V and 2 bases for J; bases not matched to a gene: 5. There are 13 residues in the CDR3. CDR1 is KGHSH, CDR2 LQKENI, per germline.

This chain uses TRBV7-6 with TRBJ2-7; 7 nucleotides agree with TRBD1. The CDR3 runs to 13 residues. Trimming removed 4 bases from V and 5 bases from J; junction bases left unmatched: 5. Germline V gene sequence: CDR1 SGHVS, CDR2 FNYEAQ. The CDR3 DNA reads as TGTGCCAGCAGCTGGTACAGGGGCGACGAGCAGTACTTC. This translates into CASSWYRGDEQYF.

The chain carries TRBV28 and TRBJ1-3; 7 bases are a match to TRBD1. V lost 6 bases, J lost 0 bases, and 2 bases stayed unmatched. Germline CDR1 MDHEN, CDR2 SYDVKM. The CDR3 has 14 amino acids. The CDR3 loop reads CASRGQPSGNTIYF. The CDR3 region has the DNA TGTGCCAGCAGGGGACAGCCCTCTGGAAACACCATATATTTT.